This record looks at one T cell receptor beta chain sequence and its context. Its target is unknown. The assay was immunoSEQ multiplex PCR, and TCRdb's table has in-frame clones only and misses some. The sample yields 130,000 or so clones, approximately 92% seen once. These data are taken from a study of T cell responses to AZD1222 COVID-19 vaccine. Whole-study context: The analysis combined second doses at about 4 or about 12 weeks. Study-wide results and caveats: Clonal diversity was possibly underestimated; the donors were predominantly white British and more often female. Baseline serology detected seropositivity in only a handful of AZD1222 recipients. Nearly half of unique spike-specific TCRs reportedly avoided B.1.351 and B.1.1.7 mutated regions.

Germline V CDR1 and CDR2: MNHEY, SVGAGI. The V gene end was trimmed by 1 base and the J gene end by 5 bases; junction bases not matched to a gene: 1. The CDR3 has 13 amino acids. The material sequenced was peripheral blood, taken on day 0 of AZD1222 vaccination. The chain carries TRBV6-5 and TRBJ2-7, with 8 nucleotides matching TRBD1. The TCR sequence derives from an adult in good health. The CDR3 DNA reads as TGTGCCAGCAGTTACTGGACAGGGAACGAGCAGTACTTC. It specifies CASSYWTGNEQYF.